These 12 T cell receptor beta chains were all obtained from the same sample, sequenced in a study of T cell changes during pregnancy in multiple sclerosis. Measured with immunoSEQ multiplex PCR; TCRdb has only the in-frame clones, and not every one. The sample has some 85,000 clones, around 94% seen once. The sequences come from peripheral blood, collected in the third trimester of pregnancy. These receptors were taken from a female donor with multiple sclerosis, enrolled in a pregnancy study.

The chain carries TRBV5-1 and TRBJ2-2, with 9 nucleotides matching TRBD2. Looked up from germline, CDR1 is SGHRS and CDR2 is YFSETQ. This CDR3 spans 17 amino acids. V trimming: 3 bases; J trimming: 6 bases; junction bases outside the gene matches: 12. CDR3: CASSSRGAGGVAGELFF. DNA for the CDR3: TGCGCCAGCAGCTCGAGGGGCGCGGGAGGGGTCGCCGGGGAGCTGTTTTTT.

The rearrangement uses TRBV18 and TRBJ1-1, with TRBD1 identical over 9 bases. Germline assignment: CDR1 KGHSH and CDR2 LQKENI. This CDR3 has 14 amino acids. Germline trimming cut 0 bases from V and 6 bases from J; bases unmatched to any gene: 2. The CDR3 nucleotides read TGTGCCAGCTCACCACCGGACAGGGGAGCTGAAGCTTTCTTT. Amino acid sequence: CASSPPDRGAEAFF.

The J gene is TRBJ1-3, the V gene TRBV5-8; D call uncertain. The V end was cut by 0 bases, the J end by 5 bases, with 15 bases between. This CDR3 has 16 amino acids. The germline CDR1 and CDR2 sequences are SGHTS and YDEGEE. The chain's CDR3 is CASSLAGGILRNTIYF. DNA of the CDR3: TGTGCCAGCAGCTTGGCCGGCGGAATTCTTAGAAACACCATATATTTT.

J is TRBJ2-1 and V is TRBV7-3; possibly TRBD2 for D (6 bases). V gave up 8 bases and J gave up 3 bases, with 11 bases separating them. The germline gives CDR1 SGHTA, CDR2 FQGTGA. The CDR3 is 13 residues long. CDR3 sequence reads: CASAPAGYNEQFF. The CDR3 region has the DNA TGTGCCAGCGCCCCAGCGGGCTACAATGAGCAGTTCTTC.

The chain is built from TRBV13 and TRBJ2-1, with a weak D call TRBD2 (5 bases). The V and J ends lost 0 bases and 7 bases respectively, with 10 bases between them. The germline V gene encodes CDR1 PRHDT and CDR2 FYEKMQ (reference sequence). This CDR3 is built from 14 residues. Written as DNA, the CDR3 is TGTGCCAGCAGCTTAGGCCCCTTAGCGAATGAGCAGTTCTTC. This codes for CASSLGPLANEQFF.

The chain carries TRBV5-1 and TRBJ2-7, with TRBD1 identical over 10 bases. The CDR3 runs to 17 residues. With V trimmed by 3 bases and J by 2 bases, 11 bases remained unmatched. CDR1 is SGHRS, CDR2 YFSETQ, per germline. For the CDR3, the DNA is TGCGCCAGCAGCTCGGACAGGGGGGGGGTGGAACCCTACGAGCAGTACTTC. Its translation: CASSSDRGGVEPYEQYF.

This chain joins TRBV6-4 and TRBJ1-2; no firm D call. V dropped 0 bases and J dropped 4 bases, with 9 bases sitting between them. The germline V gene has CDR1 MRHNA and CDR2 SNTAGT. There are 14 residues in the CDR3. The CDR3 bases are TGTGCCAGCAGTGACTCGAGTTTTGGCTATGGCTACACCTTC. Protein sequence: CASSDSSFGYGYTF.

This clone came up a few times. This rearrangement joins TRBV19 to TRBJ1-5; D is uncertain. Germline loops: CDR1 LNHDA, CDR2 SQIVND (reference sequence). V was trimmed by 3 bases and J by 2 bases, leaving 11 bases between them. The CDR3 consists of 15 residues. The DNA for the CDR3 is TGTGCCAGTAGTATTGTCTTGAGGGGCAATCAGCCCCAGCATTTT. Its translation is CASSIVLRGNQPQHF.

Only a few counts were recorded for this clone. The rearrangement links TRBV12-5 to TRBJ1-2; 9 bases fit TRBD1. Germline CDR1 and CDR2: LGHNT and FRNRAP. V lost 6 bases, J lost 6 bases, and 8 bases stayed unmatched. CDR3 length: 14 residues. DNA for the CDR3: TGTGCTAGTGGCCTGGCCTGGACAGGGGATGGCTACACCTTC. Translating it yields CASGLAWTGDGYTF.

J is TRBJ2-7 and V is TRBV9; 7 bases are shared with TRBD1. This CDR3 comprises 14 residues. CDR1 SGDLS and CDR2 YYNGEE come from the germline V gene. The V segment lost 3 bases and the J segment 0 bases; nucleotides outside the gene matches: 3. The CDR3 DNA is TGTGCCAGCAGCGCCCGGGACAGCTCCTACGAGCAGTACTTC. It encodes CASSARDSSYEQYF.

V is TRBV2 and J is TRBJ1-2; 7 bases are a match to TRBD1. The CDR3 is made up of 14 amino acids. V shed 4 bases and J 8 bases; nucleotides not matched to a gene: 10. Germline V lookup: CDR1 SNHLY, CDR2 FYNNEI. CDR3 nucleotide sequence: TGTGCCAGCAGTGTAGGACGTTCACAGGGGGGCTACACCTTC. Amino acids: CASSVGRSQGGYTF.

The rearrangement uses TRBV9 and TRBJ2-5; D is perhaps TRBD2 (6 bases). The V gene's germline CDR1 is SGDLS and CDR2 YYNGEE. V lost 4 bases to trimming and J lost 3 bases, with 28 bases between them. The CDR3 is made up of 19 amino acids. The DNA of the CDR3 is TGTGCCAGCAGCCCAACGTCTGAGGTCCTAGCGCGGGTAGAAGAGACCCAGTACTTC. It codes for CASSPTSEVLARVEETQYF.